These T cell receptor beta chains were read from a single sample in a study of cytomegalovirus exposure and HLA in healthy donors. Only in-frame clones appear in the TCRdb table, and some are missing; sequencing was by immunoSEQ multiplex PCR. Of some 120,000 clones in the sample, over 65% were seen once. Sequenced material: PBMCs. The origin of the receptors is a female donor in good health and CMV-seronegative. CDR3s include the opening cysteine and the closing phenylalanine or tryptophan. D genes are given only for firm matches. Rows may omit the clone size; those that give it use once, few, many or a size class.

>TRBJ2-5|TRBV5-1|NA|NA
TGCGCCAGCAGCTTGGACGTATTCGGAGAGACCCAGTACTTC
CASSLDVFGETQYF
>TRBJ2-4|TRBV5-6|NA|TRBD2
TGTGCCAGCAGCGAGACTAGCGGGGGGGCCGTAAACATTCAGTACTTC
CASSETSGGAVNIQYF
>TRBJ1-1|TRBV4-2|NA|NA
TGTGCCAGCAGCCAAGCGTCCCTCCAGGGGACTGAAGCTTTCTTT
CASSQASLQGTEAFF
>TRBJ1-5|TRBV11-2|NA|NA
TGTGCCAGCAGCTTAGATGGGCAGCAAAATCAGCCCCAGCATTTT
CASSLDGQQNQPQHF
>TRBJ1-1|TRBV19|few|NA
TGTGCCAGTAGTAGGGCAGCGAACACTGAAGCTTTCTTT
CASSRAANTEAFF
>TRBJ1-2|TRBV6-5|NA|NA
TGTGCCGGCAGGGACCAGGGGAACTATGGCTACACCTTC
CAGRDQGNYGYTF
>TRBJ2-7|TRBV6-1|few|NA
TGTGCCAGCAGTGAACGTACGGTCTCCTACGAGCAGTACTTC
CASSERTVSYEQYF
>TRBJ1-5|TRBV15|NA|TRBD1
TGTGCCACCAGCCCGGGGGAGACAGGGGACCAGCCCCAGCATTTT
CATSPGETGDQPQHF
>TRBJ1-1|TRBV6-1|NA|TRBD1
TGTGCCAGCAGGGAGACCGGGACAGGGGAAGCTTTCTTT
CASRETGTGEAFF
>TRBJ2-1|TRBV9|NA|TRBD2
TGTGCCAGCAGCGTAAGACGGACTAGCGGTAATGAGCAGTTCTTC
CASSVRRTSGNEQFF
>TRBJ1-6|TRBV19|NA|TRBD1
TGTGCCAGTACCCCGGGACAGCTAAATTCACCCCTCCACTTT
CASTPGQLNSPLHF
>TRBJ1-5|TRBV28|NA|NA
TGTGCCAGCAGTTTACCGGCAGGGTTTAATCAGCCCCAGCATTTT
CASSLPAGFNQPQHF
>TRBJ2-2|TRBV5-8|NA|NA
TGTGCCAGCAGCTTACCGGGGATGAACACCGGGGAGCTGTTTTTT
CASSLPGMNTGELFF
>TRBJ1-5|TRBV6-5|NA|NA
TGTGCCAGCAGTGGGCCGGATCAGCCCCAGCATTTT
CASSGPDQPQHF
>TRBJ2-7|TRBV5-1|NA|NA
TGCGCCAGCAGCTTGGCTGCAGCTGGGACTTCCTACGAGCAGTACTTC
CASSLAAAGTSYEQYF
>TRBJ2-1|TRBV6-1|NA|NA
TGTGCCAGCAGTGAAGCGCGTTTAGAGCAGTTCTTC
CASSEARLEQFF
>TRBJ1-1|TRBV5-4|NA|NA
TGTGCCAGCAGCTTATCGGTTAACACTGAAGCTTTCTTT
CASSLSVNTEAFF
>TRBJ2-7|TRBV4-3|few|TRBD1
TGCGCCAGCAGCCAAGTGGGACAGGGATCCTACGAGCAGTACTTC
CASSQVGQGSYEQYF
>TRBJ1-1|TRBV6-5|few|TRBD1
TGTGCCAGCAGTTATGGGACAGCCCTAAAGGCTTTCTTT
CASSYGTALKAFF
>TRBJ1-2|TRBV2|NA|TRBD1
TGTGCCAGCAGTGAATTGAGACAGGGAGGCTATGGCTACACCTTC
CASSELRQGGYGYTF
>TRBJ2-2|TRBV19|NA|TRBD1
TGTGCCAGTACCAGAACAGGGGCCCCCTCTAACACCGGGGAGCTGTTTTTT
CASTRTGAPSNTGELFF
>TRBJ1-2|TRBV7-8|once|TRBD1
TGTGCCAGCAGCTTAATGACAGGGGGGGACTATGGCTACACCTTC
CASSLMTGGDYGYTF
>TRBJ1-5|TRBV6-5|NA|NA
TGTGCCAGCAGTGACTTACAGGGTGGGCAGCCCCAGCATTTT
CASSDLQGGQPQHF